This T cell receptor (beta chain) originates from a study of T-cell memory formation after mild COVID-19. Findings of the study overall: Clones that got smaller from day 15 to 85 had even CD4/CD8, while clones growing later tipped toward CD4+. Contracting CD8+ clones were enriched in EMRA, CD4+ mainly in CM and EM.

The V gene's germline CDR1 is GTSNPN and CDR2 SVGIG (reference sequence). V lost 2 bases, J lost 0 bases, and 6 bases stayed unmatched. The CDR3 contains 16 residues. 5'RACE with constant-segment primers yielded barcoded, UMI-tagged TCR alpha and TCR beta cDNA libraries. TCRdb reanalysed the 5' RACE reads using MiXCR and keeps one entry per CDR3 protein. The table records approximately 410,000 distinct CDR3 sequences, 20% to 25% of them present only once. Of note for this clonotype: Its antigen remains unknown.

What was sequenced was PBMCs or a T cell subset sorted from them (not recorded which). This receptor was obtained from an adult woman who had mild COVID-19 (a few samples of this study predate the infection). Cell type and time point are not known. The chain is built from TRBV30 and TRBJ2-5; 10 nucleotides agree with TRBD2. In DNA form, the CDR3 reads TGTGCCTGGAGTCCCCGGACTAGCGGTAACCAAGAGACCCAGTACTTC. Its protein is CAWSPRTSGNQETQYF.